This T cell receptor beta chain derives from a study of response to subunit inactivated influenza vaccine. The germline V and J ends were trimmed by 3 bases and 2 bases, with 10 bases remaining between them. The CDR3 loop spans 15 amino acids. Study-wide results and caveats: Authors suggested seasonal influenza vaccinations each recruit few new T cells.

TCRdb re-called the RT-PCR reads through MiXCR, storing one row per CDR3 protein. The sample carries about 240,000 distinct CDR3 sequences, 12% recorded once. This clonotype was seen a few times. Its antigen is not known. Sequences were derived from non-naive T cells sorted from PBMCs, sampled 14 days before vaccination. The rearrangement joins TRBV12-3 or TRBV12-4 to TRBJ2-2, with D unresolved. The clonotype comes from a middle-aged man who received an inactivated influenza vaccine. CDR3 amino acids: CASSFEQLNTGELFF. The DNA for the CDR3 is TGTGCCAGCAGTTTCGAACAGCTTAACACCGGGGAGCTGTTTTTT.